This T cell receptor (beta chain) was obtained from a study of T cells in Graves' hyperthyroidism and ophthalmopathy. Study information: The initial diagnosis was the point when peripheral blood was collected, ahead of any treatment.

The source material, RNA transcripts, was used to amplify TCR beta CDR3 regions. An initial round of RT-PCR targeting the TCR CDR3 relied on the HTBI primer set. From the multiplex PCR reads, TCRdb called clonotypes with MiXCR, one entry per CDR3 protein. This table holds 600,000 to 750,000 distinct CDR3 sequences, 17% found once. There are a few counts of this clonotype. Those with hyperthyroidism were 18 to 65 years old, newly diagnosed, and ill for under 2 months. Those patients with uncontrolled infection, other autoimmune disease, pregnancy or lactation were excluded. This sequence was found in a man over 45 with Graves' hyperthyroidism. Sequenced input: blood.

CDR3 amino acids: CSATILAGYEQYF. The DNA for the CDR3 is TGCAGTGCCACTATTCTAGCGGGGTACGAGCAGTACTTC. The rearrangement joins TRBV20-1 to TRBJ2-7; 9 nucleotides line up with TRBD2. This CDR3 has 13 amino acids. In germline, CDR1 is DFQATT, CDR2 SNEGSKA (reference sequence). V dropped 6 bases and J dropped 4; count of bases not matched to a gene: 7.